This T cell receptor beta chain derives from a study of cytomegalovirus exposure and HLA in healthy donors. Findings and caveats of the study: HLA alleles were associated with 16,000 or so TCR beta sequences in a later analysis at 0.05 false discovery rate. The HLA-A and HLA-B alleles of most subjects were reportedly predicted accurately from TCR beta sequences. Several of the most significant clusters appeared, in a later analysis, to be linked to common viral pathogens. Cytomegalovirus association was listed for around 170 TCR beta chains.

60 Vbeta and 13 Jbeta primers were used in PCR. Using immunoSEQ multiplex PCR, the repertoire was profiled, and TCRdb retains in-frame clones only, with some absent. The sample has approximately 190,000 clones, more than 65% seen once. Worth noting for this clone: What it binds is unknown.

Germline CDR1 reads SNHLY; CDR2 reads FYNNEI. This CDR3 contains 14 residues. Trimming took 4 bases from V and 5 from J, leaving 14 bases between them. Sequences were obtained from PBMCs. This receptor was identified in a man aged 45-60 years in good health and CMV-seronegative. The V and J genes are TRBV2 and TRBJ1-1; no reliable D call. In DNA form, the CDR3 reads TGTGCCAGCAGTGGAGAGACCCCGAGGACTGAAGCTTTCTTT. Translating gives CASSGETPRTEAFF.